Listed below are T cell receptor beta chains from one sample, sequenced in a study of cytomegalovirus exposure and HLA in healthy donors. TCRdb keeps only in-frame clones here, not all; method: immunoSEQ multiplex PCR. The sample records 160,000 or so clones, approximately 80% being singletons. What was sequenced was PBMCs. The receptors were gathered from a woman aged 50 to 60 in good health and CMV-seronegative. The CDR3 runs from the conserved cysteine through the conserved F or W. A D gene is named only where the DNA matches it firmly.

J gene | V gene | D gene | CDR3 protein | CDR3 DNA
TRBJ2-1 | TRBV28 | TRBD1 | CASNPDRGIYNEQFF | TGTGCCAGCAACCCGGACAGGGGGATCTACAATGAGCAGTTCTTC
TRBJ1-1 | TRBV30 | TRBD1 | CAWNPGTANTEAFF | TGTGCCTGGAACCCCGGGACAGCCAACACTGAAGCTTTCTTT
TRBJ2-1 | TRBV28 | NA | CASSLNSNEQFF | TGTGCCAGCAGTTTAAATAGCAATGAGCAGTTCTTC
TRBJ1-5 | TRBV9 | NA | CASSVASSSGPQHF | TGTGCCAGCAGCGTAGCTAGCAGCTCGGGGCCCCAGCATTTT
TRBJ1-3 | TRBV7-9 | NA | CASSLMSGENTIYF | TGTGCCAGCAGCTTAATGTCCGGGGAAAACACCATATATTTT
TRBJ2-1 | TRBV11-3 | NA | CASSLAEYNEQFF | TGTGCCAGCAGCTTAGCAGAATACAATGAGCAGTTCTTC
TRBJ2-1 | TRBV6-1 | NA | CASISGPTYNEQFF | TGTGCCAGCATCTCAGGCCCTACCTACAATGAGCAGTTCTTC
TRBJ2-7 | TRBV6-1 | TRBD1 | CASRPATGVEQYF | TGTGCCAGCAGACCCGCTACAGGGGTCGAGCAGTACTTC
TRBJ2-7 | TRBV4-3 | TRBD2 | CASSRILAGQTYEQYF | TGCGCCAGCAGCCGAATACTAGCGGGACAAACCTACGAGCAGTACTTC
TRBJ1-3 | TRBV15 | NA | CATSRDLSGNTIYF | TGTGCCACCAGCAGAGATTTATCTGGAAACACCATATATTTT
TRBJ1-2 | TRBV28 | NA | CASSLLDYGYTF | TGTGCCAGCAGTTTACTCGACTATGGCTACACCTTC